Following are 20 T cell receptor beta chains from one sample sequenced in a study of OX40 agonist ivuxolimab in advanced cancers. Sequencing used immunoSEQ multiplex PCR; TCRdb keeps in-frame clones, though not all of them. The sample has tens of thousands of clones; more than 75% are singletons. Sequencing was performed on CD4+ or CD8+ T cells sorted from blood, taken in a trial of the OX40 agonist ivuxolimab. The origin of the receptors is an adult with an advanced solid tumor such as melanoma, head and neck, liver or kidney cancer.

The chain joins TRBV7-3 to TRBJ2-1; D gene ambiguous. The CDR3 loop spans 11 amino acids. Trimming removed 3 bases at V and 3 bases at J, with 0 bases between. CDR1 and CDR2 from the germline V gene are SGHTA and FQGTGA. The CDR3, as DNA: TGTGCCAGCAGCTTCTACAATGAGCAGTTCTTC. This sequence encodes CASSFYNEQFF.

The chain couples TRBV10-3 to TRBJ1-5; tentatively, D is TRBD1 (5 bases). V was cut by 0 bases and J by 9 bases, with 18 bases left in between. CDR3 size: 16 residues. Per the germline V gene, CDR1 is ENHRY and CDR2 is SYGVKD. This CDR3 is CAISESWTDLGGPQHF. DNA for the CDR3: TGTGCCATCAGTGAGTCGTGGACGGACCTGGGGGGGCCCCAGCATTTT.

In this sample, this clone turned up a few times. The chain has TRBV7-8 and TRBJ1-2, with D unresolved. This CDR3 has 13 amino acids. With 3 bases removed from V and 3 bases from J, the gap between germline ends came to 8 bases. Germline-derived CDR1 and CDR2 are SGHVS and FQNEAQ. The CDR3 bases are TGTGCCAGCAGCTTTGGGCTCCACTATGGCTACACCTTC. It yields the protein CASSFGLHYGYTF.

The chain has TRBV6-6 and TRBJ2-2; no firm D call. The CDR3 has 13 amino acids. Trimming stripped 8 bases from V and 3 bases from J, with 10 bases between. CDR1 MNHNY and CDR2 SVGAGI come from the germline V gene (reference sequence). The CDR3 here is CASRWSDTGELFF. CDR3 nucleotide sequence: TGTGCCAGCCGGTGGAGTGACACCGGGGAGCTGTTTTTT.

The rearrangement uses TRBV29-1 and TRBJ1-5, with D hard to call. Germline V gene sequence: CDR1 SQVTM, CDR2 ANQGSEA. This CDR3 is built from 12 residues. Between the trimmed V and J ends, which lost 5 bases and 2 bases, there was a span of 7 bases. DNA for the CDR3: TGCAGCGTTCGGGTGGGCAATCAGCCCCAGCATTTT. As protein: CSVRVGNQPQHF.

The chain carries TRBV28 and TRBJ2-5; 7 bases match TRBD2. V trimming: 5 bases; J trimming: 1 base; junction bases outside the gene matches: 4. CDR1 and CDR2 (germline): MDHEN, SYDVKM. The CDR3 consists of 14 residues. The CDR3 region has the DNA TGTGCCAGCAGTACTCCTAGCGGCCAAGAGACCCAGTACTTC. Its protein product is CASSTPSGQETQYF.

This chain joins TRBV30 and TRBJ2-7; tentative D call: TRBD1 (6 bases). The germline V and J ends were trimmed by 2 bases and 1 base, with 12 bases remaining between them. Germline V CDR1 and CDR2: GTSNPN, SVGIG (reference sequence). CDR3 length: 14 amino acids. Written as DNA, the CDR3 is TGTGCCTGGAGTCAGGGGCTGACATCCTACGAGCAGTACTTC. It encodes CAWSQGLTSYEQYF.

This sequence joins TRBV4-3 and TRBJ2-2, with D perhaps matching TRBD1 (6 bases). Germline CDR1 LGHNA, CDR2 YSLEER. The CDR3 consists of 15 residues. With 2 bases removed from V and 3 bases from J, the gap between germline ends came to 10 bases. The CDR3 region is CASSQPGTYTGELFF. The DNA of the CDR3 is TGCGCCAGCAGCCAACCCGGGACATACACCGGGGAGCTGTTTTTT.

This clone has just one count. Other DNA sequences in the same sample also yield this CDR3. The gene calls are TRBV19 and TRBJ1-5; the D gene is possibly TRBD1 (5 bases). Deletions cut 0 bases from V and 6 bases from J, with 27 bases between. CDR1 and CDR2 from the germline V gene are LNHDA and SQIVND (reference sequence). CDR3 size: 20 residues. DNA of the CDR3: TGTGCCAGTAGTATAGATCGGCGCGGGGCCCTGGCAGATCCGCCTCAGCCCCAGCATTTT. Protein: CASSIDRRGALADPPQPQHF. Looking up the rest from reference TRBV19 and TRBJ1-5 gives the full variable domain: DGGITQSPKYLFRKEGQNVTLSCEQNLNHDAMYWYRQDPGQGLRLIYYSQIVNDFQKGDIAEGYSVSREKKESFPLTVTSAQKNPTAFYLCASSIDRRGALADPPQPQHFGDGTRLSIL.

In DNA, the CDR3 is TGTGCCAGCAGCCTTTCCACGGGACAGGGGATAAACTATGGCTACACCTTC. It codes for CASSLSTGQGINYGYTF. The rearrangement joins TRBV2 to TRBJ1-2, with TRBD1 matching 10 bases. The CDR3 is made up of 17 amino acids. Per germline, CDR1 SNHLY and CDR2 FYNNEI. V shed 6 bases, J shed 2 bases, and the junction held 12 bases outside the gene matches. Using reference TRBV2 and TRBJ1-2 for the parts outside the CDR3, the full variable domain is EPEVTQTPSHQVTQMGQEVILRCVPISNHLYFYWYRQILGQKVEFLVSFYNNEISEKSEIFDDQFSVERPDGSNFTLKIRSTKLEDSAMYFCASSLSTGQGINYGYTFGSGTRLTVV.

The chain employs TRBV5-1 and TRBJ2-1; D gene ambiguous. The CDR3 spans 13 residues. CDR1 and CDR2 from the germline V gene are SGHRS and YFSETQ. The V end was cut by 0 bases, the J end by 7 bases, with 8 bases between. CDR3 sequence: CASSLASRNEQFF. DNA of the CDR3: TGCGCCAGCAGCTTGGCGAGCAGGAATGAGCAGTTCTTC.

The rearrangement links TRBV12-5 to TRBJ2-1; D is ambiguous. CDR1 is LGHNT, CDR2 FRNRAP, per germline. This CDR3 is built from 11 residues. V was shortened by 5 bases and J by 13 bases, with 12 bases between the two germline ends. The CDR3 is CASGDGREQFF. The DNA of the CDR3 is TGTGCTAGTGGTGACGGTAGGGAACAGTTCTTC.

The chain combines TRBV7-2 with TRBJ1-2, with unresolved D. The length of the CDR3 is 12 residues. Germline loops: CDR1 SGHTA, CDR2 FQGNSA. V lost 5 bases, J lost 4 bases, and 8 bases lay in between. The CDR3 loop is CASSPNSYGYTF. The DNA for the CDR3 is TGTGCCAGCAGCCCGAATTCCTATGGCTACACCTTC.

The chain carries TRBV19 and TRBJ1-6; possibly TRBD1 for D (5 bases). The CDR3 spans 13 residues. Germline CDR1 reads LNHDA; CDR2 reads SQIVND (reference sequence). Trimming shortened V by 6 bases and J by 10 bases, and 13 bases separated the two germline ends. CDR3 nucleotide sequence: TGTGCCAGTAGCCCCAGCGGGGGATCACCCCTCCACTTT. This sequence encodes CASSPSGGSPLHF.

V is TRBV19 and J is TRBJ1-5; D might be TRBD1 (6 bases). CDR3 length: 15 residues. Trimming cost V 5 bases and J 2 bases, with 13 bases left between them. Germline CDR1 and CDR2: LNHDA and SQIVND (reference sequence). Here the CDR3 reads CASSGRQVGNQPQHF. In nucleotides, the CDR3 is TGTGCCAGTAGTGGAAGACAGGTTGGCAATCAGCCCCAGCATTTT.

CDR3 in DNA: TGTGCCAGCAGTTACGCGGGACAGATGAACACTGAAGCTTTCTTT. It translates to CASSYAGQMNTEAFF. The gene calls are TRBV6-5 and TRBJ1-1, with 7 bases fitting TRBD1. The V segment lost 2 bases and the J segment 0 bases; nucleotides outside the gene matches: 3. The CDR3 consists of 15 residues. The germline V gene encodes CDR1 MNHEY and CDR2 SVGAGI.

The rearrangement uses TRBV7-8 and TRBJ1-3; D gene unclear. V dropped 4 bases and J dropped 2 bases, with 3 bases sitting between them. CDR3 length: 12 amino acids. In germline, CDR1 is SGHVS, CDR2 FQNEAQ. Written as DNA, the CDR3 is TGTGCCAGCAGCTACCCTGGAAACACCATATATTTT. Translating it yields CASSYPGNTIYF.

This chain links TRBV28 with TRBJ1-2, with a tentative D call TRBD1 (5 bases). The V end lost 5 bases, the J end lost 1 base, and 11 bases lay between the germline ends. This CDR3 contains 14 residues. CDR1 is MDHEN and CDR2 is SYDVKM in the germline V gene. CDR3 nucleotides: TGTGCCAGCAGTCAAGGCGGGGGTAACTATGGCTACACCTTC. Translating it yields CASSQGGGNYGYTF.

The chain couples TRBV6-1 to TRBJ2-2; 9 bases line up with TRBD1. This CDR3 has 15 residues. Germline CDR1 reads MNHNS; CDR2 reads SASEGT. Germline trimming cut 3 bases from V and 5 bases from J; bases unmatched to any gene: 4. The CDR3 sequence is CASSDDRGGTGELFF. In DNA form, the CDR3 reads TGTGCCAGCAGTGATGACAGGGGGGGGACCGGGGAGCTGTTTTTT.

This chain connects TRBV4-3 to TRBJ1-2, with 7 bases aligning to TRBD1. The V gene's germline CDR1 is LGHNA and CDR2 YSLEER. The CDR3 length is 15 residues. V lost 0 bases to trimming and J lost 4 bases; unmatched junction nucleotides: 5. The CDR3 protein is CASSQDPTGTYGYTF. CDR3 bases: TGCGCCAGCAGCCAAGATCCGACAGGGACCTATGGCTACACCTTC.